What follows describes a single TCR beta chain. Germline CDR1 is SGHDT and CDR2 is YYEEEE. There are 15 residues in the CDR3. Trimming shortened V by 1 base and J by 6 bases, and 11 bases separated the two germline ends. These data are taken from a study of T cell changes during pregnancy in multiple sclerosis. Profiled with immunoSEQ multiplex PCR; TCRdb holds only in-frame clones, not every one. The repertoire has tens of thousands of clones, just over 90% of them found once; the top ten carry 1% to 1.5%. The V gene is TRBV5-6, the J gene TRBJ1-6; tentative D call: TRBD1 (5 bases). This material consisted of peripheral blood, taken in the second trimester of pregnancy. The sequence derives from a female donor with multiple sclerosis, enrolled in a pregnancy study. The chain's CDR3 is CASSLWGRGNSPLHF. The CDR3 region has the DNA TGTGCCAGCAGCTTGTGGGGGAGGGGTAATTCACCCCTCCACTTT.